These 24 T cell receptor beta chains came from one sample sequenced in a study of blood T cell repertoires in COVID-19. Method: immunoSEQ multiplex PCR; TCRdb's copy keeps in-frame clones and lacks some. Among some 170,000 clones listed, around 90% were seen once. Sequencing was performed on peripheral blood. Receptors were obtained from a woman in her sixties who had recovered from COVID-19.

The V call is TRBV5-1, the J call TRBJ1-6; D unresolved. Looked up from germline, CDR1 is SGHRS and CDR2 is YFSETQ. Trimming pared 1 base from V and 7 bases from J, leaving 15 bases between. CDR3 length equals 16 residues. The CDR3 loop is CASSLSAGSANSPLHF. The CDR3 DNA sequence: TGCGCCAGCAGCTTGTCGGCAGGTAGTGCGAATTCACCCCTCCACTTT. The variable domain in full, with the rest retrieved from reference TRBV5-1 and TRBJ1-6, is KAGVTQTPRYLIKTRGQQVTLSCSPISGHRSVSWYQQTPGQGLQFLFEYFSETQRNKGNFPGRFSGRQFSNSRSEMNVSTLELGDSALYLCASSLSAGSANSPLHFGNGTRLTVT.

The chain recombines TRBV10-2 with TRBJ2-3, with 15 bases that match TRBD2. From germline, CDR1 is WSHSY and CDR2 SAAADI. The CDR3 length is 15 residues. V was pared by 4 bases and J by 4 bases, with 0 bases of the junction left unmatched. CDR3 sequence (DNA): TGCGCCAGCAGTGGGACTAGCGGGGGGGCAGATACGCAGTATTTT. Translating it yields CASSGTSGGADTQYF.

This rearrangement joins TRBV6-6 to TRBJ2-1, with D tentatively TRBD2 (5 bases). CDR1 MNHNY and CDR2 SVGAGI come from the germline V gene (reference sequence). Between the trimmed V and J ends, which lost 4 bases and 3 bases, there was a span of 7 bases. The CDR3 is made up of 13 amino acids. CDR3 nucleotides: TGTGCCAGCAGTTCCGGGAACTACAATGAGCAGTTCTTC. Translated, it gives CASSSGNYNEQFF.

V gene TRBV28 combines with J gene TRBJ2-1; maybe TRBD1 (5 bases). From germline, CDR1 is MDHEN and CDR2 SYDVKM. This CDR3 comprises 12 residues. V was clipped by 5 bases and J by 8 bases, with 10 bases between them. This CDR3 reads CASSDDSDEQFF. CDR3 nucleotides: TGTGCCAGCAGTGATGACAGCGATGAGCAGTTCTTC.

This clone showed up just once. J is TRBJ1-5 and V is TRBV2; D may be TRBD1 (5 bases). V gave up 7 bases and J gave up 0 bases, with 16 bases separating them. The CDR3 runs to 16 residues. Germline V CDR1 and CDR2: SNHLY, FYNNEI. The CDR3 region has the DNA TGTGCCAGCACCTCGCGAACAGGCCCTAGCAATCAGCCCCAGCATTTT. It codes for CASTSRTGPSNQPQHF. The full variable domain, with the rest looked up from reference TRBV2 and TRBJ1-5, is EPEVTQTPSHQVTQMGQEVILRCVPISNHLYFYWYRQILGQKVEFLVSFYNNEISEKSEIFDDQFSVERPDGSNFTLKIRSTKLEDSAMYFCASTSRTGPSNQPQHFGDGTRLSIL.

The genes are TRBV18 and TRBJ1-2, with 11 bases lining up with TRBD1. J lost 5 bases, V lost 6 bases, and 11 bases had no gene match. Germline V CDR1 and CDR2: KGHSH, LQKENI. This CDR3 has 16 amino acids. CDR3 sequence reads: CASSGWDRGSLYGYTF. In nucleotides, the CDR3 is TGTGCCAGCTCTGGATGGGACAGGGGGTCTTTATATGGCTACACCTTC.

This clone was seen only once. V and J are TRBV9 and TRBJ2-1, with 8 nucleotides matching TRBD2. The CDR3 extends over 15 amino acids. The J segment lost 5 bases and the V segment lost 3 bases, leaving 7 bases of the junction unmatched. Germline CDR1 reads SGDLS; CDR2 reads YYNGEE. The CDR3 DNA follows: TGTGCCAGCAGCGAGACCACAGCGGGAGACAATGAGCAGTTCTTC. This gives the protein CASSETTAGDNEQFF.

V usage is TRBV30 and J usage is TRBJ1-4, with D hard to call. CDR3 length: 15 residues. Deletions cut 0 bases from V and 3 bases from J, with 11 bases between. CDR1 is GTSNPN, CDR2 SVGIG, per germline (reference sequence). CDR3 amino acids: CAWSVLRLSNEKLFF. DNA of the CDR3: TGTGCCTGGAGTGTATTGAGGCTATCTAATGAAAAACTGTTTTTT.

The chain couples TRBV9 to TRBJ2-5, with 10 nucleotides matching TRBD2. This CDR3 comprises 15 residues. Trimming cost V 4 bases and J 2 bases; bases outside gene matches: 5. The germline V gene has CDR1 SGDLS and CDR2 YYNGEE. The CDR3 nucleotides read TGTGCCAGCAGCACCGGGACTAGCGATCAAGAGACCCAGTACTTC. It specifies CASSTGTSDQETQYF.

The chain recombines TRBV2 with TRBJ1-1; 8 bases align to TRBD1. The CDR3 is 14 residues long. Germline values: CDR1 SNHLY, CDR2 FYNNEI. J lost 7 bases, V lost 4 bases, and 8 bases had no gene match. The chain's CDR3 is CASSGSGGSGEAFF. In DNA form, the CDR3 reads TGTGCCAGCAGTGGTTCAGGGGGCTCTGGTGAAGCTTTCTTT.

This clone was detected a few times. Different DNA sequences within this sample yield the same CDR3. The V call is TRBV4-1, the J call TRBJ2-1, with D possibly being TRBD1 (5 bases). V lost 0 bases and J lost 4, with 10 bases in between. The CDR3 runs 15 residues. Germline V CDR1 and CDR2: MGHRA, YSYEKL. CDR3 sequence reads: CASSQDGQGYNEQFF. The CDR3 coding sequence is TGCGCCAGCAGCCAAGACGGGCAGGGTTACAATGAGCAGTTCTTC.

V and J are TRBV5-1 and TRBJ1-3, with D possibly TRBD1 on 5 matching bases. CDR3 length: 15 residues. V was clipped by 3 bases and J by 2 bases, with 12 bases between them. Germline V CDR1 and CDR2: SGHRS, YFSETQ. The chain's CDR3 is CASSSRGGTGNTIYF. CDR3 coding DNA: TGCGCCAGCAGCTCCCGCGGGGGGACTGGAAACACCATATATTTT.

The chain is built from TRBV28 and TRBJ1-5; 8 bases map to TRBD1. Germline values: CDR1 MDHEN, CDR2 SYDVKM. The ends lost 5 bases at V and 2 bases at J; junction bases unmatched: 23. The CDR3 has 21 residues. The CDR3 sequence is CASSLKTNNVQGAGRNQPQHF. The CDR3 bases are TGTGCCAGCAGTCTAAAAACAAATAACGTGCAGGGGGCGGGGCGCAATCAGCCCCAGCATTTT. Combining the CDR3 with reference TRBV28 and TRBJ1-5 gives the whole variable domain DVKVTQSSRYLVKRTGEKVFLECVQDMDHENMFWYRQDPGLGLRLIYFSYDVKMKEKGDIPEGYSVSREKKERFSLILESASTNQTSMYLCASSLKTNNVQGAGRNQPQHFGDGTRLSIL.

The chain combines TRBV27 with TRBJ2-1; the D gene is possibly TRBD1 (8 bases). CDR3 length: 15 amino acids. V dropped 5 bases and J dropped 6 bases, with 17 bases sitting between them. CDR1 and CDR2 (germline): MNHEY, SMNVEV (reference sequence). The CDR3 sequence is CASSRAGQALNEQFF. The CDR3 bases are TGTGCCAGCAGTCGAGCGGGACAGGCGCTCAATGAGCAGTTCTTC.

This sequence joins TRBV3-1 (or the pseudogene TRBV3-2) and TRBJ2-5, with 13 bases fitting TRBD2. The ends lost 3 bases at V and 3 bases at J; junction bases unmatched: 16. Per germline, CDR1 LGHDT and CDR2 YNNKEL (reference sequence). This CDR3 spans 20 amino acids. This chain's CDR3 is CASSHIGRGLAGEIEETQYF. The CDR3 region has the DNA TGTGCCAGCAGCCACATAGGAAGAGGACTAGCGGGGGAGATCGAAGAGACCCAGTACTTC.

To note about this clone: The identical CDR3 is also encoded by other nucleotide sequences in the sample. The chain employs TRBV3-1 (or the pseudogene TRBV3-2) and TRBJ2-7; D is unresolved. V lost 0 bases and J lost 1, with 7 bases in between. The CDR3 extends over 14 amino acids. The germline CDR1 and CDR2 sequences are LGHDT and YNNKEL (reference sequence). This chain's CDR3 is CASSQEPRSYEQYF. The CDR3 nucleotides read TGTGCCAGCAGCCAAGAACCCAGGTCCTACGAGCAGTACTTC.

This clone has just one count. The chain employs TRBV6-5 and TRBJ2-1, with 13 positions matching TRBD2. The CDR3 loop spans 14 amino acids. After removal of 7 bases from V and 10 bases from J, the junction contained 7 bases not matched to a gene. The germline gives CDR1 MNHEY, CDR2 SVGAGI. The CDR3 DNA follows: TGTGCCAGCATTAGGACTAGCGGGGGAGAAGAGCAGTTCTTC. Translating gives CASIRTSGGEEQFF.

V is TRBV5-1 and J is TRBJ2-7; 7 nucleotides match TRBD1. The germline V gene encodes CDR1 SGHRS and CDR2 YFSETQ. There are 15 residues in the CDR3. Losses at the gene ends were 0 bases for V and 2 bases for J; bases not matched to a gene: 5. CDR3 loop: CASSLAGTVTYEQYF. The CDR3 DNA follows: TGCGCCAGCAGCTTGGCAGGGACAGTGACCTACGAGCAGTACTTC. Full variable domain (remainder filled in from reference TRBV5-1 and TRBJ2-7): KAGVTQTPRYLIKTRGQQVTLSCSPISGHRSVSWYQQTPGQGLQFLFEYFSETQRNKGNFPGRFSGRQFSNSRSEMNVSTLELGDSALYLCASSLAGTVTYEQYFGPGTRLTVT.

This chain joins TRBV5-1 and TRBJ1-1; TRBD1 is a possible D gene (5 bases). Trimming pared 4 bases from V and 4 bases from J, leaving 14 bases between. Germline V gene lookup returns CDR1 SGHRS and CDR2 YFSETQ. This CDR3 has 14 residues. This chain's CDR3 is CASSPVGQLTEAFF. CDR3 sequence (DNA): TGCGCCAGCAGCCCGGTAGGACAACTCACTGAAGCTTTCTTT.

The rearrangement links TRBV5-1 to TRBJ2-5, with D hard to call. The CDR3 contains 13 residues. Trimming removed 0 bases at V and 5 bases at J, with 8 bases between. Germline values: CDR1 SGHRS, CDR2 YFSETQ. Here the CDR3 DNA reads TGCGCCAGCAGCTTGGACAGCATTGAGACCCAGTACTTC. Its protein product is CASSLDSIETQYF. Supplemented by reference TRBV5-1 and TRBJ2-5, the full variable domain reads KAGVTQTPRYLIKTRGQQVTLSCSPISGHRSVSWYQQTPGQGLQFLFEYFSETQRNKGNFPGRFSGRQFSNSRSEMNVSTLELGDSALYLCASSLDSIETQYFGPGTRLLVL.

This clone was recorded a few times. The chain joins TRBV7-3 to TRBJ1-6; possible D gene TRBD1, 6 bases. The V gene's germline CDR1 is SGHTA and CDR2 FQGTGA. The CDR3 covers 15 residues. Deletions cut 0 bases from V and 7 bases from J, with 10 bases between. The CDR3 region is CASSLTRGTNSPLHF. The DNA for the CDR3 is TGTGCCAGCAGCTTAACCAGGGGCACAAATTCACCCCTCCACTTT.

This sequence joins TRBV29-1 and TRBJ2-1; tentative D call: TRBD1 (6 bases). Trimming cost V 5 bases and J 4 bases, with 21 bases left between them. The CDR3 has 16 residues. Germline values: CDR1 SQVTM, CDR2 ANQGSEA. This CDR3 reads CSVTGTPFTPYNEQFF. The CDR3 DNA sequence: TGCAGCGTTACCGGGACACCCTTCACCCCGTACAATGAGCAGTTCTTC.

The rearrangement uses TRBV5-1 and TRBJ2-4; 12 nucleotides match TRBD2. Trimming removed 3 bases from V and 2 bases from J; junction bases left unmatched: 9. The CDR3 totals 18 residues. Germline CDR1 reads SGHRS; CDR2 reads YFSETQ. The CDR3 DNA follows: TGCGCCAGCAGCTCGTCCCTAGCGGGGGGGCGATCCAAAAACATTCAGTACTTC. It codes for CASSSSLAGGRSKNIQYF.

This clone has only one observation. In nucleotides, the CDR3 is TGTGCCAGCAGTTTAACAGGGGGGTATGGCTACACCTTC. Its translation is CASSLTGGYGYTF. This rearrangement joins TRBV6-6 to TRBJ1-2; 8 bases are shared with TRBD1. V trimming: 4 bases; J trimming: 5 bases; junction bases outside the gene matches: 3. The CDR3 totals 13 residues. Germline CDR1 and CDR2: MNHNY and SVGAGI (reference sequence).